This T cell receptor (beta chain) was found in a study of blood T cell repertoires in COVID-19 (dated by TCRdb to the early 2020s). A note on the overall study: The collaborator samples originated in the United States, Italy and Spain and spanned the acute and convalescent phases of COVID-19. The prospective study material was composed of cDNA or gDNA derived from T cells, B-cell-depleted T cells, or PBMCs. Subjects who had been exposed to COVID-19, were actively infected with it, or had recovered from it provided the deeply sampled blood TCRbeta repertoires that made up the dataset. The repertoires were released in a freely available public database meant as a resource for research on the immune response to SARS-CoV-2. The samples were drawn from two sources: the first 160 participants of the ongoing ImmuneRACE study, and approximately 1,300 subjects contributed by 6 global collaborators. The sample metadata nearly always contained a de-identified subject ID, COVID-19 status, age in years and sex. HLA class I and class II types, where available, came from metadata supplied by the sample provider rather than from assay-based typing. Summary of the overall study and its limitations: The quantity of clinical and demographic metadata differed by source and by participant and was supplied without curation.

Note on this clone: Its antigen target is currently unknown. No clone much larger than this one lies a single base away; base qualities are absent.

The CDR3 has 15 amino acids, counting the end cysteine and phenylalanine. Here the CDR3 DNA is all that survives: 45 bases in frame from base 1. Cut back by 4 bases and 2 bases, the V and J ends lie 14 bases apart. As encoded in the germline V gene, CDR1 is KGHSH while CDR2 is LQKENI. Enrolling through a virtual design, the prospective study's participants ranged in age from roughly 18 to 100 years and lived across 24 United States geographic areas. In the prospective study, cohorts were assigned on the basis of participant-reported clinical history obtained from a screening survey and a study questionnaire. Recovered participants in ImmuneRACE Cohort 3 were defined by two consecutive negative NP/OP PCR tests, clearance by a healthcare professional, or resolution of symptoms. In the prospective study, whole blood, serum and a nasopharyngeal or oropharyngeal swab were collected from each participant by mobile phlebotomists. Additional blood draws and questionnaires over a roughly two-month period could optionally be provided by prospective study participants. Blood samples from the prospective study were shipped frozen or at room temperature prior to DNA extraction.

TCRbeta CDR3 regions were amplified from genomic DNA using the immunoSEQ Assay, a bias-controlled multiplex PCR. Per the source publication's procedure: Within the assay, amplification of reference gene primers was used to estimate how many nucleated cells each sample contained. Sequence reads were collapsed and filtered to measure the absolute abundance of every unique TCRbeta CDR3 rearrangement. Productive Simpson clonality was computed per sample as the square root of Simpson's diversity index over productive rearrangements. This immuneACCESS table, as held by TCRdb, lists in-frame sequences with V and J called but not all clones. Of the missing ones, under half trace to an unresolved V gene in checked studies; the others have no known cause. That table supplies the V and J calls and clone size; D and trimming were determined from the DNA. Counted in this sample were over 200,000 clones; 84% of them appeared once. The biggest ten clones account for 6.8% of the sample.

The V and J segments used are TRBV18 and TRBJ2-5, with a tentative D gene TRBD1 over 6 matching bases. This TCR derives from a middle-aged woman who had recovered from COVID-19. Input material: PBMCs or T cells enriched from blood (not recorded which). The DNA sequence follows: TGTGCCAGCTCACGTAACAGGGACCTGCAAGAGACCCAGTACTTC. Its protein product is CASSRNRDLQETQYF.